The 14 T cell receptor beta chains given below trace back to one sample, sequenced in a study of blood T cells in healthy people across ages. For the second PCR, which ran for 7 to 11 cycles, a sample-barcoded 5' primer and a J-beta primer mix were used. TCRdb analysed the 5' RACE reads with MiXCR anew, one entry per CDR3 protein. The sample lists about 1.8 million distinct CDR3 sequences; 49% were seen once. Source material: blood. These receptors all stem from a woman in her thirties or forties in good health.

This chain links TRBV2 with TRBJ2-2; a possible D gene is TRBD1 (6 bases). Germline CDR1 is SNHLY and CDR2 is FYNNEI. The CDR3 runs 13 residues. The V end was cut by 11 bases, the J end by 5 bases, with 15 bases between. The chain's CDR3 is CAGAAGETGELFF. For the CDR3, the DNA is TGTGCCGGAGCCGCAGGGGAAACCGGGGAGCTGTTTTTT.

V and J are TRBV6-2 or TRBV6-3 and TRBJ1-2; no reliable D call. The CDR3 covers 17 residues. Trimming took off 2 bases at V and 1 base at J, with 17 bases between the two ends. Germline V gene sequence: CDR1 MNHEY, CDR2 SVGEGT. CDR3 nucleotide sequence: TGTGCCAGCAGTTACCCTACGGACCGAAGCCTTAACTATGGCTACACCTTC. Amino acid sequence: CASSYPTDRSLNYGYTF.

The V gene is TRBV27, the J gene TRBJ2-7; 13 positions agree with TRBD2. This CDR3 is built from 15 residues. The V gene's germline CDR1 is MNHEY and CDR2 SMNVEV (reference sequence). Trimming took 6 bases from V and 5 from J; bases not matched to a gene: 7. CDR3 loop: CASSRLGLAGNEQYF. CDR3 sequence (DNA): TGTGCCAGCAGCAGGCTGGGACTAGCGGGGAACGAGCAGTACTTC.

V and J are TRBV28 and TRBJ2-7; maybe TRBD1 (6 bases). The CDR3 has 15 residues. Trimming took 5 bases from V and 3 from J, leaving 17 bases between them. Germline loops: CDR1 MDHEN, CDR2 SYDVKM. CDR3: CASSRDTPYYYEQYF. CDR3 bases: TGTGCCAGCAGTCGGGACACACCCTATTACTACGAGCAGTACTTC.

This chain connects TRBV5-6 to TRBJ2-6; D unclear. Germline V gene data show CDR1 as SGHDT and CDR2 as YYEEEE. CDR3 length: 13 residues. V dropped 1 base and J dropped 7 bases, with 6 bases sitting between them. CDR3 nucleotides: TGTGCCAGCAGCTTGATATCTGCCAACGTCCTGACTTTC. The encoded protein is CASSLISANVLTF.

About this clonotype itself: The junction and the germline gene differ at one end; a read error may be behind it. The chain couples TRBV6-2 or TRBV6-3 to TRBJ2-7; 10 bases agree with TRBD1. The germline V gene has CDR1 MNHEY and CDR2 SVGEGT. The CDR3 runs to 14 residues. The CDR3 reads CASKRDRGHNERYF. The CDR3 nucleotides read TGTGCCAGCAAACGCGACAGGGGGCACAATGAGCGGTACTTC.

This rearrangement joins TRBV5-1 to TRBJ2-1, with 13 nucleotides matching TRBD2. The V gene's germline CDR1 is SGHRS and CDR2 YFSETQ. The junction had 7 bases not matched to a gene; V was cut back by 4 bases and J by 0 bases. CDR3 size: 18 residues. DNA of the CDR3: TGCGCCAGCAGCCCGGGACTAGCGGGGCCAAGCTCCTACAATGAGCAGTTCTTC. The encoded protein is CASSPGLAGPSSYNEQFF.

This clonotype was found a few times. V gene TRBV3-1 combines with J gene TRBJ2-3; 7 bases fit TRBD1. V was clipped by 0 bases and J by 6 bases; unmatched bases: 6. CDR3 length equals 15 residues. Germline-derived CDR1 and CDR2 are LGHDT and YNNKEL (reference sequence). The CDR3 sequence is CASSQDGTASDTQYF. CDR3 DNA: TGTGCCAGCAGCCAAGATGGGACAGCCTCGGATACGCAGTATTTT.

To note about this clonotype: Possible read error: a much larger clone is one base away. This chain links TRBV29-1 with TRBJ2-5, with D possibly being TRBD2 (6 bases). V shed 5 bases and J shed 10 bases, with 20 bases lying between them. The CDR3 extends over 13 amino acids. Per germline, CDR1 SQVTM and CDR2 ANQGSEA. The CDR3 here is CSVTPRTGEDQYF. The CDR3, as DNA: TGCAGCGTTACTCCCAGGACGGGGGAAGACCAGTACTTC.

This chain uses TRBV6-5 with TRBJ1-1; D call uncertain. The germline V gene has CDR1 MNHEY and CDR2 SVGAGI. There are 13 residues in the CDR3. V was clipped by 9 bases and J by 4 bases, with 15 bases between them. The CDR3 nucleotides read TGTGCCAGTACGAGTAGGGTTGGCACTGAAGCTTTCTTT. Encoded protein: CASTSRVGTEAFF.

Concerning this clonotype: Compared with germline, one end of the junction differs, possibly owing to a read error. The gene calls are TRBV7-6 and TRBJ2-1, with D unresolved. The CDR3 length is 14 residues. Per germline, CDR1 SGHVS and CDR2 FNYEAQ. The CDR3 bases are TGTGCCAGCGTTTCGGGTTTAGGGCACAATGAGCAGTTCTTT. Its translation: CASVSGLGHNEQFF.

The V and J genes are TRBV4-2 and TRBJ2-1, with unresolved D. Trimming took off 0 bases at V and 9 bases at J, with 21 bases between the two ends. The germline CDR1 and CDR2 sequences are LGHNA and YNFKEQ. The CDR3 extends over 17 amino acids. CDR3 DNA sequence: TGTGCCAGCAGCCAAGATGAAGCTGGCTCTCGATTAGTTGAGCAGTTCTTC. Translation: CASSQDEAGSRLVEQFF.

The chain couples TRBV7-2 to TRBJ1-2; D perhaps matches TRBD1 (5 bases). Looked up from germline, CDR1 is SGHTA and CDR2 is FQGNSA. The V gene lost 6 bases and the J gene lost 2 bases, with 13 bases spanning the gap. CDR3 length equals 14 residues. The CDR3 sequence: CASSEFRQNYGYTF. The DNA for the CDR3 is TGTGCCAGCAGTGAATTCAGACAGAACTATGGCTACACCTTC. The full variable domain, rest sourced from reference TRBV7-2 and TRBJ1-2, is GAGVSQSPSNKVTEKGKDVELRCDPISGHTALYWYRQSLGQGLEFLIYFQGNSAPDKSGLPSDRFSAERTGGSVSTLTIQRTQQEDSAVYLCASSEFRQNYGYTFGSGTRLTVV.

The chain carries TRBV7-2 and TRBJ2-5, with D perhaps TRBD2 (6 bases). The V end was cut by 6 bases, the J end by 2 bases, with 13 bases between. The CDR3 is 14 amino acids. Germline V CDR1 and CDR2: SGHTA, FQGNSA. The CDR3 loop is CASSAERVQETQYF. DNA for the CDR3: TGTGCCAGCAGTGCAGAGCGGGTTCAAGAGACCCAGTACTTC. The variable domain in full, with the rest retrieved from reference TRBV7-2 and TRBJ2-5, is GAGVSQSPSNKVTEKGKDVELRCDPISGHTALYWYRQSLGQGLEFLIYFQGNSAPDKSGLPSDRFSAERTGGSVSTLTIQRTQQEDSAVYLCASSAERVQETQYFGPGTRLLVL.